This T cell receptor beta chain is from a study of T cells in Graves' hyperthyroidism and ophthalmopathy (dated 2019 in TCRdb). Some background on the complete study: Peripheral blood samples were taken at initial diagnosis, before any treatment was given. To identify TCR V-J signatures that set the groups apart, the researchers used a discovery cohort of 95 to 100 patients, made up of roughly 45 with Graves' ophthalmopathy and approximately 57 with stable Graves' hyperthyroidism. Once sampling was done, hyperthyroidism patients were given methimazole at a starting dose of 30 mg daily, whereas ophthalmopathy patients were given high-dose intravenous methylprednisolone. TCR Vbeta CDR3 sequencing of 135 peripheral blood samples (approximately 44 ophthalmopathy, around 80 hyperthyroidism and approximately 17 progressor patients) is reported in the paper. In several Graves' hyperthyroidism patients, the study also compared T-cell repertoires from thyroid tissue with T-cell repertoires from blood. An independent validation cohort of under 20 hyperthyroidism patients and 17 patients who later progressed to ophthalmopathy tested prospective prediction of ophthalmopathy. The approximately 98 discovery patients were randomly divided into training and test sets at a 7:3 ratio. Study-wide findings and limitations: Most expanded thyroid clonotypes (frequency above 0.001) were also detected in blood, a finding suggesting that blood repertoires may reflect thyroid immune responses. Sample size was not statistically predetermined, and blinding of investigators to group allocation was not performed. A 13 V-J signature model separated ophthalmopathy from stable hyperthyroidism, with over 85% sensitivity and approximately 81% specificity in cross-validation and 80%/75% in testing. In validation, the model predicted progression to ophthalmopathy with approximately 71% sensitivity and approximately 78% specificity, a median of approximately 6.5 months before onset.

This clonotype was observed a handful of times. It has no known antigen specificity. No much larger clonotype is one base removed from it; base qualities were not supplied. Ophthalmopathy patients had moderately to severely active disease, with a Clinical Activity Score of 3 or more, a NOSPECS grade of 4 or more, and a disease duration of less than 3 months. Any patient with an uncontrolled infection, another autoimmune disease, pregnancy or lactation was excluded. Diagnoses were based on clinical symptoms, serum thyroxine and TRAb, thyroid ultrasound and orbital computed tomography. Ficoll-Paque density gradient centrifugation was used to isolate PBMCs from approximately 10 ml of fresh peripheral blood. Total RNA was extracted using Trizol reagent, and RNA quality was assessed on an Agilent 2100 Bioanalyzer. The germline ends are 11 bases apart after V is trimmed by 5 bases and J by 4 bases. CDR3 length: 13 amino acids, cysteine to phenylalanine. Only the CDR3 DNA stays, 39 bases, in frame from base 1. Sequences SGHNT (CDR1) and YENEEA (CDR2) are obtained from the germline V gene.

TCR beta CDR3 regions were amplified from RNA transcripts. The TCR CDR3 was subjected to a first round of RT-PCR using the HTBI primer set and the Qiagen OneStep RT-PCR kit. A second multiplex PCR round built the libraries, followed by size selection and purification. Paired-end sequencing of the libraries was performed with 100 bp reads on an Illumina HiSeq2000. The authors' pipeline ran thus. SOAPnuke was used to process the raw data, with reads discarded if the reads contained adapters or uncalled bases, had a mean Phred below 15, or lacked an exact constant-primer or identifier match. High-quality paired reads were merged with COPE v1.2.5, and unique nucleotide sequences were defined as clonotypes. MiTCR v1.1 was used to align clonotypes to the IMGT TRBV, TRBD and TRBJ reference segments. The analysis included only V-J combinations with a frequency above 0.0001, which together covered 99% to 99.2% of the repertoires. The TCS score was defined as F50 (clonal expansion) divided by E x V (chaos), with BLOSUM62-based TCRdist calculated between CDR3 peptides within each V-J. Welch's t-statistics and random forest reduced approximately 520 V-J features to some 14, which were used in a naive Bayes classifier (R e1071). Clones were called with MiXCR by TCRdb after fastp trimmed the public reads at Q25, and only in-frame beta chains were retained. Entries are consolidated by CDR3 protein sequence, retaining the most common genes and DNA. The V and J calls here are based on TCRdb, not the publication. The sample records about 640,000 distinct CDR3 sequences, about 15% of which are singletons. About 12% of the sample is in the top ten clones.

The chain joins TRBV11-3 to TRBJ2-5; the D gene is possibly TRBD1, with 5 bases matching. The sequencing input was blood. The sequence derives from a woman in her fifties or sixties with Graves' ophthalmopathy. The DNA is TGTGCCAGCAGCCGAACCCAGGGAGAGACCCAGTACTTC. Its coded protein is CASSRTQGETQYF.